This TCR beta chain was identified during a study of T cells in Graves' hyperthyroidism and ophthalmopathy. RNA transcripts gave rise to amplified TCR beta CDR3 regions. HTBI primers were employed in a first-round RT-PCR of the TCR CDR3. TCRdb reprocessed the multiplex PCR reads with MiXCR, giving one entry per CDR3 protein. The sample lists 250,000 to 300,000 distinct CDR3 sequences; around 15% were seen once. Findings of the study overall: Blood held most thyroid clonotypes expanded above 0.001 frequency.

This clonotype was counted at least ten times. Its specificity is not known. The receptor was isolated from a middle-aged woman with Graves' hyperthyroidism. The material sequenced was blood.

The CDR3, as DNA: TGTGCCAGCAGCCAAGGTGCACAGGGAGGCTATGGCTACACCTTC. Its protein is CASSQGAQGGYGYTF. The rearrangement uses TRBV3-1 and TRBJ1-2, with a possible D match to TRBD1 (6 bases). The CDR3 contains 15 residues. Germline assignment: CDR1 LGHDT and CDR2 YNNKEL (reference sequence). V lost 1 base to trimming and J lost 4 bases, with 13 bases between them. Drawing the rest from reference TRBV3-1 and TRBJ1-2, the complete variable domain is DTAVSQTPKYLVTQMGNDKSIKCEQNLGHDTMYWYKQDSKKFLKIMFSYNNKELIINETVPNRFSPKSPDKAHLNLHINSLELGDSAVYFCASSQGAQGGYGYTFGSGTRLTVV.